Below are 3 T cell receptor beta chains sequenced from a single sample in a study of spatial heterogeneity in lung cancer. Indicated time point: sample taken at primary tumor resection. TCRdb passed the 5' RACE reads through MiXCR, listing each CDR3 protein once. Of 16,000 or so distinct CDR3 sequences listed, 3.6% were seen once; the top ten hold around 8.9%. Specimen: normal lung tissue next to the tumor, collected at surgery. The receptors here all came from a male donor with early-stage non-small cell lung cancer.

Judged by abundance, this clonotype is medium-sized. With the library built for alpha chains, this beta chain is off target and its frequency is not meaningful. The rearrangement links TRBV12-3 or TRBV12-4 to TRBJ2-5, with TRBD1 identical over 8 bases. The CDR3 runs to 16 residues. The V gene end was trimmed by 5 bases and the J gene end by 1 base; junction bases not matched to a gene: 9. CDR3 DNA sequence: TGTGCCAGCAGTCCAAGACAGGGGAAGGTCCAAGAGACCCAGTACTTC. Translation: CASSPRQGKVQETQYF.

This clonotype was observed at least ten times. Because the library targeted alpha chains, this beta chain is an off-target read whose size means little. The DNA of the CDR3 is TGTGCCAGCAGCTTCCCGGCGGGAGGGGACGAGCAGTACTTC. Protein product: CASSFPAGGDEQYF. The chain has TRBV7-9 and TRBJ2-7, with 9 bases identical to TRBD2. V dropped 3 bases and J dropped 5; count of bases not matched to a gene: 5. CDR3 length equals 14 residues. Looked up from germline, CDR1 is SEHNR and CDR2 is FQNEAQ (reference sequence). The whole variable domain, remainder taken from reference TRBV7-9 and TRBJ2-7, is DTGVSQNPRHKITKRGQNVTFRCDPISEHNRLYWYRQTLGQGPEFLTYFQNEAQLEKSRLLSDRFSAERPKGSFSTLEIQRTEQGDSAMYLCASSFPAGGDEQYFGPGTRLTVT.

This clonotype was seen ten or more times. Since the library was made to target alpha chains, this beta chain is a stray read and its abundance is not meaningful. CDR3 DNA sequence: TGCAGTGCTAAAGGGACAGGAGGGGTTTTGTATAATTCACCCCTCCACTTT. This encodes CSAKGTGGVLYNSPLHF. The chain carries TRBV20-1 and TRBJ1-6; TRBD1 matches 8 bases. Germline-derived CDR1 and CDR2 are DFQATT and SNEGSKA (reference sequence). J lost 4 bases, V lost 4 bases, and 12 bases had no gene match. This CDR3 spans 17 amino acids.